This is a list of T cell receptor beta chains from one sample in a study of blood T cell repertoires in COVID-19. Generated by immunoSEQ multiplex PCR, the TCRdb table keeps only in-frame clones and is missing some. The data show approximately 200,000 clones, about 80% seen once. Material for sequencing was PBMCs or T cells enriched from blood (not recorded which). These receptors all stem from a man aged 55-75 years who had recovered from COVID-19. Both conserved end residues are trimmed from each CDR3. Each record gives: D gene, V gene, CDR3 protein. A D gene is named only where the DNA matches it firmly.

NA,TRBV7-3,ASSPDRSNYGYT
TRBD1,TRBV19,ASSYGQGVPGYT
NA,TRBV4-3,ASSQEIRQGGYT
NA,TRBV12-5,ASGFGDTTNEKLF
TRBD1,TRBV2,ASQGDEEDTEAF
TRBD1,TRBV27,ASSLATGVNTEAF
TRBD2,TRBV5-1,ASSLEGAGVIDTQY
TRBD1,TRBV10-1,ASSEAGTGNEQY
NA,TRBV5-4,ASSLDRRTGELF
NA,TRBV27,ASSWGLKDEQF
NA,TRBV28,ASSFRDISDGYT
TRBD1,TRBV4-2,ASSPGQGERAAKNIQY
NA,TRBV5-6,ASSLEEGNSPLH
TRBD1,TRBV29-1,SVVGGTGGAGTDTQY
NA,TRBV6-5,ASSSTVNTEAF
TRBD1,TRBV19,ASSPRTGGTSYGYT
NA,TRBV10-3,AISVSRGLNTDTQY
NA,TRBV5-6,ASSFPTGNTEAF
NA,TRBV12-3/TRBV12-4,ASSFAGTEAF
TRBD2,TRBV19,ASSPPGGPGTQY
NA,TRBV7-8,ASTLMATQDEQF
TRBD1,TRBV28,ASSTQGQGKETQY
TRBD2,TRBV5-1,ASSPGGRGEQF
TRBD1,TRBV11-2,ASSLDQGQITYEQY
TRBD1,TRBV25-1,ASSVTGDHEQY
NA,TRBV2,ASRRDTNTGELF
NA,TRBV5-6,ASSDTTGPKMNTEAF
TRBD1,TRBV29-1,SVEVSQGALLMNTEAF
TRBD1,TRBV18,ASSRGQGVTEAF
NA,TRBV2,ASSETSGRGIDNEQF
NA,TRBV19,ASSTVGRDEKLF
NA,TRBV5-8,ASRRGGRADTEAF
TRBD1,TRBV2,ASSWTGESSGNTIY
NA,TRBV7-2,ASSLVVRNTEAF
TRBD1,TRBV7-2,ASSLGQGDIYNQPQH
NA,TRBV4-3,ASSQRHRGNHEQY
TRBD1,TRBV4-1,ASSQDVHRQGINYGYT
NA,TRBV9,ASSVEGRGNSPLH
TRBD2,TRBV2,ASSPGLAGGLIQY
TRBD1,TRBV30,AWAQGQINEAF
TRBD2,TRBV9,ASSVGTAGGADTQY
NA,TRBV23-1,ASSQPGGGNQPQH
TRBD1,TRBV28,ASRRRDRVAEKLF
NA,TRBV7-9,ASSLGRSAANEQY
TRBD1,TRBV3-1/TRBV3-2,ASSWDREFSPLH
NA,TRBV4-3,ASSQDIRTSYNSPLH
TRBD1,TRBV5-1,ASSLDNRGPSYGYT
TRBD1,TRBV15,ATSRGDRGKGQPQH
NA,TRBV7-8,ASSLRQAHPQETQY
NA,TRBV19,ASSIQVQETQY
TRBD2,TRBV6-5,ASSYGLAATDTQY
TRBD1,TRBV6-5,ASTADRGYTEAF
TRBD1,TRBV7-2,ATATEGQGPYEQY